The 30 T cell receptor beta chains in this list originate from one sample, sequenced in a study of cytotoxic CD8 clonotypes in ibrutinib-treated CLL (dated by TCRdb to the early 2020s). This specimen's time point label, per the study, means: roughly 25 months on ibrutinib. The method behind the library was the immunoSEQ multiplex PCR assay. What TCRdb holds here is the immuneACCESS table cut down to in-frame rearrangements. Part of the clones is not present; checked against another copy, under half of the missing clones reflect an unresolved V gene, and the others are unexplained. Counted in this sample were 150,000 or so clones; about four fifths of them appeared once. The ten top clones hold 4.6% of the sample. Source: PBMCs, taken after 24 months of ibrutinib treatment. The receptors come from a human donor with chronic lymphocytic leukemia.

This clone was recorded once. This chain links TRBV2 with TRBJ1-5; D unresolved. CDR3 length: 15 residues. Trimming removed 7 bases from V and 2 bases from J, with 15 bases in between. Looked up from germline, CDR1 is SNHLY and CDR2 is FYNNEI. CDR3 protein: CASTQLWVRNQPQHF. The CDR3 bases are TGTGCCAGCACCCAACTCTGGGTTCGCAATCAGCCCCAGCATTTT.

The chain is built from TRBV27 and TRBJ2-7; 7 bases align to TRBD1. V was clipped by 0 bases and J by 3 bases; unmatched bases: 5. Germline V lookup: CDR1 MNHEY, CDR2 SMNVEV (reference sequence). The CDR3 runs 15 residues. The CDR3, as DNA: TGTGCCAGCAGTTTATCAGGGGGCGGAATCTACGAGCAGTACTTC. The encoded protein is CASSLSGGGIYEQYF.

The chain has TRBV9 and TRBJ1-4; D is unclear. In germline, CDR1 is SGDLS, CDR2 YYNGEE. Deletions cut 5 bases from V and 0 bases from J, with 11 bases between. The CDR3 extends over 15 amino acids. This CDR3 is CASSASGATNEKLFF. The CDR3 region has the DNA TGTGCCAGCAGTGCCTCCGGTGCAACTAATGAAAAACTGTTTTTT.

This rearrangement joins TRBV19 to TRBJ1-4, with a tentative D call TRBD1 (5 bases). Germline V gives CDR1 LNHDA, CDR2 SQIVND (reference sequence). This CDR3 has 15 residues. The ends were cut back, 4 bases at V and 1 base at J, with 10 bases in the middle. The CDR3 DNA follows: TGTGCCAGTAGTAGGGGGAGGCGAACTAATGAAAAACTGTTTTTT. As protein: CASSRGRRTNEKLFF. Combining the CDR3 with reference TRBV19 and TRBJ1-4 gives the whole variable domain DGGITQSPKYLFRKEGQNVTLSCEQNLNHDAMYWYRQDPGQGLRLIYYSQIVNDFQKGDIAEGYSVSREKKESFPLTVTSAQKNPTAFYLCASSRGRRTNEKLFFGSGTQLSVL.

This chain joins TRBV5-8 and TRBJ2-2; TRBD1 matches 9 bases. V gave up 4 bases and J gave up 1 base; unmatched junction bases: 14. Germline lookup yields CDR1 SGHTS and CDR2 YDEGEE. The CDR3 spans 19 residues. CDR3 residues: CASSLGQGGFRRNTGELFF. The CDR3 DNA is TGTGCCAGCAGCCTGGGACAGGGAGGGTTCAGGCGGAACACCGGGGAGCTGTTTTTT.

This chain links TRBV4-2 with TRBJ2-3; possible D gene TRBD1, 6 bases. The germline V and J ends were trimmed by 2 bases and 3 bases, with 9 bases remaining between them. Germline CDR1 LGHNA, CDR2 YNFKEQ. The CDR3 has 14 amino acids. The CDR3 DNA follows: TGTGCCAGCAGCCAAAGTCAGGGGACAGATACGCAGTATTTT. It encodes CASSQSQGTDTQYF.

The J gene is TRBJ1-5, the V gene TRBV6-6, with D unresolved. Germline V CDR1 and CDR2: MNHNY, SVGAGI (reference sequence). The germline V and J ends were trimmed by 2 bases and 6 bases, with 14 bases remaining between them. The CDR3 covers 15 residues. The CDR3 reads CASSYGQSATQPQHF. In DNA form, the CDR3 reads TGTGCCAGCAGTTACGGGCAGTCTGCAACTCAGCCCCAGCATTTT.

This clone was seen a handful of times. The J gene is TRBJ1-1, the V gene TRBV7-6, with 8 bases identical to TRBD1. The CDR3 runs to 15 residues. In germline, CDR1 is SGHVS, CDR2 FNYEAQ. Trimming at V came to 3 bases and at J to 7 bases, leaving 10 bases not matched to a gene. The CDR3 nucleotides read TGTGCCAGCAGCTTCGGCCCGACAGGGGTGGGTGAAGCTTTCTTT. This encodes CASSFGPTGVGEAFF.

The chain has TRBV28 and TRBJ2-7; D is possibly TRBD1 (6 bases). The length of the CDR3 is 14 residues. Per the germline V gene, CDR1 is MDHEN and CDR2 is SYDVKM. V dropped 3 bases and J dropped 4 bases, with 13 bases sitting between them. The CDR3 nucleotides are TGTGCCAGCAGTTTGGTGGGACATGCGTACGAGCAGTACTTC. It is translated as CASSLVGHAYEQYF.

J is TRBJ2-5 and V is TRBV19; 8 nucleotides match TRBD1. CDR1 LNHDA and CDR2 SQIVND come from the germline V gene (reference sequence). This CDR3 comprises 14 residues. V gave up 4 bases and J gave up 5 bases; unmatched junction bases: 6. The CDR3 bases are TGTGCCAGTAGTACTGGCAGGGGGCGGGAGACCCAGTACTTC. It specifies CASSTGRGRETQYF. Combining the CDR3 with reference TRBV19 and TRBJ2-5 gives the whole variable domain DGGITQSPKYLFRKEGQNVTLSCEQNLNHDAMYWYRQDPGQGLRLIYYSQIVNDFQKGDIAEGYSVSREKKESFPLTVTSAQKNPTAFYLCASSTGRGRETQYFGPGTRLLVL.

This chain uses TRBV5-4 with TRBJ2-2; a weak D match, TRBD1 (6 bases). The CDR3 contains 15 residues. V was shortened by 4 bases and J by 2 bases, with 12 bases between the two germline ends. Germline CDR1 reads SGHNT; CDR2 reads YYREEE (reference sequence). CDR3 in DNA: TGTGCCAGCAGCCACTCGGACAGAAACACCGGGGAGCTGTTTTTT. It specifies CASSHSDRNTGELFF. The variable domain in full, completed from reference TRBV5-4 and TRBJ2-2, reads ETGVTQSPTHLIKTRGQQVTLRCSSQSGHNTVSWYQQALGQGPQFIFQYYREEENGRGNFPPRFSGLQFPNYSSELNVNALELDDSALYLCASSHSDRNTGELFFGEGSRLTVL.

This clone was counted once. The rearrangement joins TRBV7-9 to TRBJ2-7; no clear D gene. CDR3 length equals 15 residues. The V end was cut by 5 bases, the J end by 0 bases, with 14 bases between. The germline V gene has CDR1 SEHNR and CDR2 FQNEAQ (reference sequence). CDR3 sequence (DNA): TGTGCCAGCAGCCCCTGGCAGGCGAACTCCTACGAGCAGTACTTC. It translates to CASSPWQANSYEQYF.

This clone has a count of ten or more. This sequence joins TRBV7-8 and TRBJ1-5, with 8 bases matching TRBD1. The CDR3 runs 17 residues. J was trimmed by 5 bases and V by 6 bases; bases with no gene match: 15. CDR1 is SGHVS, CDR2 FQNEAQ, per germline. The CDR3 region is CASSSATGDIGDQPQHF. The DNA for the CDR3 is TGTGCCAGCAGTTCGGCGACAGGGGACATTGGGGATCAGCCCCAGCATTTT.

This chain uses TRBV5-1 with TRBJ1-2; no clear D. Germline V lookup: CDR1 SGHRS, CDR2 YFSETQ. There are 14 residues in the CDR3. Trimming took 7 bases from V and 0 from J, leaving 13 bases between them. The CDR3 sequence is CASASVTSNYGYTF. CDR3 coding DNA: TGCGCCAGCGCCTCCGTCACTTCTAACTATGGCTACACCTTC.

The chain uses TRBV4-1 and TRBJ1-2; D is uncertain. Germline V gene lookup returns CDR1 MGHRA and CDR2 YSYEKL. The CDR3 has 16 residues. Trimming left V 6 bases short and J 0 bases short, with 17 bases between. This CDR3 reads CASRPHGPLANYGYTF. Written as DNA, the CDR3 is TGCGCCAGCAGACCGCATGGGCCGCTGGCTAACTATGGCTACACCTTC.

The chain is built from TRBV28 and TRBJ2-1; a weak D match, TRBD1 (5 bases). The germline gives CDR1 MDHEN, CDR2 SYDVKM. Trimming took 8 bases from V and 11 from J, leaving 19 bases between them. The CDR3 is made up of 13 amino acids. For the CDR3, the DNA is TGTGCCAGCGCCCAGGGTGGGGAAACGAAGCAGTTCTTC. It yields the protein CASAQGGETKQFF.

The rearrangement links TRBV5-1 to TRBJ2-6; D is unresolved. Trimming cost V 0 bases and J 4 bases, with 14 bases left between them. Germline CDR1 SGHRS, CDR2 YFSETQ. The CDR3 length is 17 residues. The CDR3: CASSLAPRANGANVLTF. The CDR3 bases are TGCGCCAGCAGCTTGGCACCACGGGCAAACGGGGCCAACGTCCTGACTTTC.

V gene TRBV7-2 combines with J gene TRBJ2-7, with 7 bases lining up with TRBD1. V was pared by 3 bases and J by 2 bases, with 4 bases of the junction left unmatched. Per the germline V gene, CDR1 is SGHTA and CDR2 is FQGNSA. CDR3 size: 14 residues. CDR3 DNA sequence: TGTGCCAGCAGCTTGACAGGGTGGGCCTACGAGCAGTACTTC. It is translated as CASSLTGWAYEQYF.

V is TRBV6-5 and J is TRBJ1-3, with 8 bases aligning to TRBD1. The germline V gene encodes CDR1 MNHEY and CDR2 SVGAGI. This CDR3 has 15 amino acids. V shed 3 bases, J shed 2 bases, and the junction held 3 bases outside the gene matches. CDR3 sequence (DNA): TGTGCCAGCAGTTATCAGGGGGCGGCTGGAAACACCATATATTTT. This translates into CASSYQGAAGNTIYF.

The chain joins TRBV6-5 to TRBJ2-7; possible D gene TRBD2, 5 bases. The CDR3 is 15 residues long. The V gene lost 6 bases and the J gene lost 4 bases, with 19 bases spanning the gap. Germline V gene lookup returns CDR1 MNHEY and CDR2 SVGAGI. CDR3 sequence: CASSRGSTRPYEQYF. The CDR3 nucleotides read TGTGCCAGCAGCCGCGGGTCCACGCGCCCATACGAGCAGTACTTC.

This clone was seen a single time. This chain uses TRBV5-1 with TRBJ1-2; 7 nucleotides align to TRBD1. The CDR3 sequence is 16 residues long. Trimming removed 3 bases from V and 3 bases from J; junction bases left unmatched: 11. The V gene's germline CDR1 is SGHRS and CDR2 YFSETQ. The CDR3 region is CASSSRGRGQDYGYTF. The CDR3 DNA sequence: TGCGCCAGCAGCTCACGCGGGAGGGGGCAGGACTATGGCTACACCTTC.

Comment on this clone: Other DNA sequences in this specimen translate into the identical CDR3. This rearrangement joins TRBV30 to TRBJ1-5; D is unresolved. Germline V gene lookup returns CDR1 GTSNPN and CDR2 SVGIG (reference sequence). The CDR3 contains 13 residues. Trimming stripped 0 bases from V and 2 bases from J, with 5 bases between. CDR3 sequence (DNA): TGTGCCTGGAGTGTAGAGGGCAATCAGCCCCAGCATTTT. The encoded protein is CAWSVEGNQPQHF. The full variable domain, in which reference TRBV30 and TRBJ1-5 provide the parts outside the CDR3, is SQTIHQWPATLVQPVGSPLSLECTVEGTSNPNLYWYRQAAGRGLQLLFYSVGIGQISSEVPQNLSASRPQDRQFILSSKKLLLSDSGFYLCAWSVEGNQPQHFGDGTRLSIL.

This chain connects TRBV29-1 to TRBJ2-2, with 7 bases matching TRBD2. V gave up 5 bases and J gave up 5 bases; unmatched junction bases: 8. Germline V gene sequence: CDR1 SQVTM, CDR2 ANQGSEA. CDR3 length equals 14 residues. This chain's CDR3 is CSVTQVGGTGELFF. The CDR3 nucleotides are TGCAGCGTTACCCAAGTGGGGGGGACCGGGGAGCTGTTTTTT.

The CDR3: CASSLTSGSKGEQFF. DNA of the CDR3: TGTGCCAGCAGCTTGACTAGCGGGAGCAAGGGTGAGCAGTTCTTC. The V gene is TRBV7-3, the J gene TRBJ2-1, with 12 bases that match TRBD2. The CDR3 has 15 residues. From germline, CDR1 is SGHTA and CDR2 FQGTGA. The V and J ends lost 3 bases and 9 bases, in that order; junction bases with no gene match: 6.

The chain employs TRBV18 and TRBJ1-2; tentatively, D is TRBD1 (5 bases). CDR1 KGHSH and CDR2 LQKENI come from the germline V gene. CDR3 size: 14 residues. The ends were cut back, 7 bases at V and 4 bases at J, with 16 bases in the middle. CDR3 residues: CASYTGAGRYGYTF. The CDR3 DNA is TGTGCCAGCTATACCGGGGCGGGGCGCTATGGCTACACCTTC. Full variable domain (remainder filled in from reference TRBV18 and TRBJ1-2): NAGVMQNPRHLVRRRGQEARLRCSPMKGHSHVYWYRQLPEEGLKFMVYLQKENIIDESGMPKERFSAEFPKEGPSILRIQQVVRGDSAAYFCASYTGAGRYGYTFGSGTRLTVV.

The CDR3 DNA sequence: TGTGCCAGCAGCCGAAGACCGACAGGAGGCGATGAAAAACTGTTTTTT. Its translation is CASSRRPTGGDEKLFF. The chain carries TRBV7-3 and TRBJ1-4; TRBD1 is a possible D gene (6 bases). V was clipped by 5 bases and J by 6 bases, with 19 bases between them. Looked up from germline, CDR1 is SGHTA and CDR2 is FQGTGA. The CDR3 length is 16 residues.

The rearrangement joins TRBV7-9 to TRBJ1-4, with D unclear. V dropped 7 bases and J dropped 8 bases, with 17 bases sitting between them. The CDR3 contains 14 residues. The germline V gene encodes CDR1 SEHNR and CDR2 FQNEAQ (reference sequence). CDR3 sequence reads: CASTLGSLREKLFF. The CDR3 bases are TGTGCCAGCACGCTCGGAAGTTTAAGGGAAAAACTGTTTTTT.

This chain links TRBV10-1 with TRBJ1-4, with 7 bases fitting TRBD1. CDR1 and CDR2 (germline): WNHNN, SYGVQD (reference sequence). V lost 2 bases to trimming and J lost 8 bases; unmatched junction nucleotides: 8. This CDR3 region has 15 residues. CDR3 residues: CASSETRGFGEKLFF. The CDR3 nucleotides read TGCGCCAGCAGTGAGACCAGGGGGTTCGGGGAAAAACTGTTTTTT.

The CDR3 protein is CASSVGSNQETQYF. The CDR3 coding sequence is TGTGCCAGCAGCGTCGGTAGCAACCAAGAGACCCAGTACTTC. The V and J genes are TRBV9 and TRBJ2-5, with D uncertain. V lost 2 bases, J lost 0 bases, and 8 bases lay in between. Germline CDR1 is SGDLS and CDR2 is YYNGEE. The CDR3 length is 14 residues.

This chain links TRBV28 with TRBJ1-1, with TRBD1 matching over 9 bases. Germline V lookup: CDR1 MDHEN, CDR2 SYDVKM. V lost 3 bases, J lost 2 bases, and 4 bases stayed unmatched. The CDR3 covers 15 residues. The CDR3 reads CASSFRDRANTEAFF. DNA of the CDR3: TGTGCCAGCAGTTTCAGGGACAGGGCTAACACTGAAGCTTTCTTT.